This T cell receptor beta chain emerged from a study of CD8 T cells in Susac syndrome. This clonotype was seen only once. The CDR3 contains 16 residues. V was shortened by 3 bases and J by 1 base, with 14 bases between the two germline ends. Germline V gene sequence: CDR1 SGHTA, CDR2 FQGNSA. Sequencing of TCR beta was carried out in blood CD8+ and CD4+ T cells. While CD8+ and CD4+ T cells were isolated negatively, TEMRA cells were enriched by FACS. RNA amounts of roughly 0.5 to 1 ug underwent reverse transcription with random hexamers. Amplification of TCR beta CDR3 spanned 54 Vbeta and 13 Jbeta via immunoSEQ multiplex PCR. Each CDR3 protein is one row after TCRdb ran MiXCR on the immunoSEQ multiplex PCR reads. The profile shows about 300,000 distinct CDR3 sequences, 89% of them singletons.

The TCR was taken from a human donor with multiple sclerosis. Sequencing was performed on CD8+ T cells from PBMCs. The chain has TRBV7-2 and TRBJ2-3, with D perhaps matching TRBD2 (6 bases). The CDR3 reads CASSLVPGVGTDTQYF. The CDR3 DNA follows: TGTGCCAGCAGCTTGGTGCCGGGGGTCGGCACAGATACGCAGTATTTT.